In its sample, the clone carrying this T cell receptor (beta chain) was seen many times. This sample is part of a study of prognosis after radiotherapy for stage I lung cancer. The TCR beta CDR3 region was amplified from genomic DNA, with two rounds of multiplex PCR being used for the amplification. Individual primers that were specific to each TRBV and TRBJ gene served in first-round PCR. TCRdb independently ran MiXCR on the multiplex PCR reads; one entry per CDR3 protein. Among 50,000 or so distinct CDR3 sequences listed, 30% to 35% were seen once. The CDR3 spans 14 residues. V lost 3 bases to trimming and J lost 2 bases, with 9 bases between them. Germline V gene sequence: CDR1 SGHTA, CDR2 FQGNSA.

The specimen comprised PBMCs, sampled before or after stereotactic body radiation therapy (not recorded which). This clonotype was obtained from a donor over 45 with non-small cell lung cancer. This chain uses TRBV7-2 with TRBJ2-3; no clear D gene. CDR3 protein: CASSFWRNTDTQYF. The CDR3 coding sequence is TGTGCCAGCAGCTTTTGGCGGAACACAGATACGCAGTATTTT.